This is a list of T cell receptor beta chains from one sample in a study of identifying expanded T cells in peripheral blood. Sequencing used immunoSEQ multiplex PCR; TCRdb keeps in-frame clones, though not all of them. Found here are approximately 85,000 clones, about 83% of them singletons; the top ten hold more than 15%. Sequenced input: blood. The receptors were gathered from a person aged 18 to 75 in good health. The CDR3 runs from the conserved cysteine through the conserved F or W. Each record gives: D gene, J gene, clone size, V gene, CDR3 DNA, CDR3 protein. D genes are given only for firm matches. Size is stated for part of the rows, as once, few or many counts, or as a class when the clone is expanded.

d_call: .
j_call: TRBJ2-5
clone_size: .
v_call: TRBV7-6
cdr3_nt: TGTGCCAGCAGCTTTAAGTACCAAGAGACCCAGTACTTC
cdr3_aa: CASSFKYQETQYF

d_call: TRBD1
j_call: TRBJ1-4
clone_size: .
v_call: TRBV13
cdr3_nt: TGTGCCAGCAGCAGCGACAGGGGGGTCACTAATGAAAAACTGTTTTTT
cdr3_aa: CASSSDRGVTNEKLFF

d_call: .
j_call: TRBJ2-1
clone_size: .
v_call: TRBV6-5
cdr3_nt: TGTGCCAGCAGTACAGGGTTCTACAATGAGCAGTTCTTC
cdr3_aa: CASSTGFYNEQFF

d_call: .
j_call: TRBJ1-1
clone_size: .
v_call: TRBV28
cdr3_nt: TGTGCCAGCAGTTTAGCCAGGGTGGGTGGAGACACTGAAGCTTTCTTT
cdr3_aa: CASSLARVGGDTEAFF

d_call: TRBD2
j_call: TRBJ2-3
clone_size: .
v_call: TRBV5-1
cdr3_nt: TGCGCCAGCAGCTTAATAGCGGGCTTAACAGATACGCAGTATTTT
cdr3_aa: CASSLIAGLTDTQYF

d_call: TRBD1
j_call: TRBJ2-7
clone_size: few
v_call: TRBV9
cdr3_nt: TGTGCCAGCAGCCGTTCGGGGACAGGGAAGGACGAGCAGTACTTC
cdr3_aa: CASSRSGTGKDEQYF

d_call: .
j_call: TRBJ2-2
clone_size: once
v_call: TRBV11-3
cdr3_nt: TGTGCCAGCAGCTTAGAGGGAACCGGGGAGCTGTTTTTT
cdr3_aa: CASSLEGTGELFF

d_call: .
j_call: TRBJ2-3
clone_size: .
v_call: TRBV10-3
cdr3_nt: TGTGCCATCGGTCGGTCCTTAGACACAGATACGCAGTATTTT
cdr3_aa: CAIGRSLDTDTQYF

d_call: TRBD2
j_call: TRBJ2-7
clone_size: .
v_call: TRBV4-2
cdr3_nt: TGTGCCAGCAGCCAAGCTAGCGGAAGCTACGAGCAGTACTTC
cdr3_aa: CASSQASGSYEQYF

d_call: TRBD2
j_call: TRBJ2-7
clone_size: .
v_call: TRBV7-9
cdr3_nt: TGTGCCAGCAGCCCCGGAATAGCGGGAGAAGGGGACTACGAGCAGTACTTC
cdr3_aa: CASSPGIAGEGDYEQYF

d_call: .
j_call: TRBJ1-2
clone_size: .
v_call: TRBV10-3
cdr3_nt: TGTGCCATTAAAGGAATGGGGACCGCTCCCGATGGCTACACCTTC
cdr3_aa: CAIKGMGTAPDGYTF

d_call: TRBD2
j_call: TRBJ2-1
clone_size: .
v_call: TRBV7-2
cdr3_nt: TGTGCCAGCAGCTTAGCGGGAGGGCCTTACAATGAGCAGTTCTTC
cdr3_aa: CASSLAGGPYNEQFF

d_call: TRBD2
j_call: TRBJ2-3
clone_size: .
v_call: TRBV11-2
cdr3_nt: TGTGCCAGCAGCCTCGCCCGACTTAGCGGGATTACTAGCACAGATACGCAGTATTTT
cdr3_aa: CASSLARLSGITSTDTQYF

d_call: .
j_call: TRBJ2-5
clone_size: .
v_call: TRBV4-2
cdr3_nt: TGTGCCAGCAGCCGTGGCGGAAACCAAGAGACCCAGTACTTC
cdr3_aa: CASSRGGNQETQYF

d_call: .
j_call: TRBJ1-4
clone_size: .
v_call: TRBV7-7
cdr3_nt: TGTGCTAGCAGCCGGGCCCCTCCAGGGGATGAAAAACTGTTTTTT
cdr3_aa: CASSRAPPGDEKLFF

d_call: .
j_call: TRBJ2-1
clone_size: .
v_call: TRBV9
cdr3_nt: TGTGCCAGCAGCCTAGGGACTTCAAATGAGCAGTTCTTC
cdr3_aa: CASSLGTSNEQFF

d_call: .
j_call: TRBJ1-2
clone_size: .
v_call: TRBV25-1
cdr3_nt: TGTGCCAGCAGTGAATATGTCACATCGGGCGGCTACACCTTC
cdr3_aa: CASSEYVTSGGYTF

d_call: .
j_call: TRBJ2-5
clone_size: .
v_call: TRBV28
cdr3_nt: TGTGCCAGCAAGAGGGGGGATGGTGGGGCCCAGGCAGAGACCCAGTACTTC
cdr3_aa: CASKRGDGGAQAETQYF

d_call: .
j_call: TRBJ2-7
clone_size: .
v_call: TRBV25-1
cdr3_nt: TGTGCCAGCAGCCCTTTCCGGGACGGTGGCCTCCAGCAGTACTTC
cdr3_aa: CASSPFRDGGLQQYF

d_call: .
j_call: TRBJ1-4
clone_size: .
v_call: TRBV30
cdr3_nt: TGTGCCTGGAGTGTTCCTAATGAAAAACTGTTTTTT
cdr3_aa: CAWSVPNEKLFF